Following are 9 T cell receptor beta chains from one sample sequenced in a study of T cell responses to AZD1222 COVID-19 vaccine (dated by TCRdb to 2020 to 2023). The time point label of this sample denotes: baseline before first vaccination. The library was built by means of the immunoSEQ multiplex PCR assay. TCRdb carries this immuneACCESS record with in-frame sequences only. Its versions omit some clonotypes, under half of them owing to an unresolved V gene in the studies checked, with the rest unexplained. The sample profile shows around 110,000 clones; around 88% of them were found once. The ten largest clones represent over 7.5% of the sample. The starting material was peripheral blood, obtained on day 0 of AZD1222 vaccination. Receptors were obtained from an adult in good health.

The chain carries TRBV18 and TRBJ1-2; tentative D call: TRBD1 (6 bases). The CDR3 has 17 residues. Trimming removed 1 base from V and 0 bases from J, with 15 bases in between. Looked up from germline, CDR1 is KGHSH and CDR2 is LQKENI. CDR3 coding DNA: TGTGCCAGCTCACCACAGAGGGAACAGGGAGCTAACTATGGCTACACCTTC. Translated, it gives CASSPQREQGANYGYTF.

This clone was detected only once. The CDR3 loop reads CASSQNGQGNSPLHF. DNA for the CDR3: TGCGCCAGCAGCCAAAACGGACAGGGAAATTCACCCCTCCACTTT. The genes are TRBV4-1 and TRBJ1-6; 8 bases fit TRBD1. The J segment lost 7 bases and the V segment lost 2 bases, leaving 4 bases of the junction unmatched. Germline V gene sequence: CDR1 MGHRA, CDR2 YSYEKL. This CDR3 comprises 15 residues.

V gene TRBV5-1 combines with J gene TRBJ2-2; 8 nucleotides line up with TRBD2. CDR1 is SGHRS, CDR2 YFSETQ, per germline. The junction had 4 bases not matched to a gene; V was cut back by 2 bases and J by 4 bases. The CDR3 totals 15 residues. The DNA of the CDR3 is TGCGCCAGCAGCTTAGGACTAGCAGGCACCGGGGAGCTGTTTTTT. This encodes CASSLGLAGTGELFF.

This chain connects TRBV9 to TRBJ2-1, with TRBD2 as a possible D gene (6 bases). Germline V gene sequence: CDR1 SGDLS, CDR2 YYNGEE. The CDR3 sequence is 13 residues long. Trimming removed 3 bases at V and 9 bases at J, with 13 bases between. CDR3 nucleotides: TGTGCCAGCAGCGCACCTAGCGCAGGTGAGCAGTTCTTC. Its protein product is CASSAPSAGEQFF.

The CDR3 nucleotides read TGTGCCAGCAGTTCACCGGGACTAGCGGGACTGGGAGAGCAGTACTTC. Encoded protein: CASSSPGLAGLGEQYF. This chain uses TRBV6-2 or TRBV6-3 with TRBJ2-7; 13 positions agree with TRBD2. This CDR3 has 16 amino acids. CDR1 is MNHEY and CDR2 is SVGEGT in the germline V gene. Trimming removed 4 bases from V and 7 bases from J; junction bases left unmatched: 10.

The chain employs TRBV5-5 and TRBJ1-5; the D gene is possibly TRBD1 (6 bases). Germline V gene sequence: CDR1 SGHKS, CDR2 YYEKEE (reference sequence). Trimming pared 0 bases from V and 5 bases from J, leaving 9 bases between. The CDR3 length is 14 residues. The CDR3 region has the DNA TGTGCCAGCAGCTTGGGGCAGGGGCATCAGCCCCAGCATTTT. Translating it yields CASSLGQGHQPQHF. Full variable domain (remainder filled in from reference TRBV5-5 and TRBJ1-5): DAGVTQSPTHLIKTRGQQVTLRCSPISGHKSVSWYQQVLGQGPQFIFQYYEKEERGRGNFPDRFSARQFPNYSSELNVNALLLGDSALYLCASSLGQGHQPQHFGDGTRLSIL.

The gene calls are TRBV6-2 or TRBV6-3 and TRBJ2-3; possibly TRBD2 for D (6 bases). The CDR3 is made up of 14 amino acids. The germline CDR1 and CDR2 sequences are MNHEY and SVGEGT. V was shortened by 6 bases and J by 3 bases, with 13 bases between the two germline ends. The CDR3 DNA reads TGTGCCAGCAGCCACACTAGCAATACAGATACGCAGTATTTT. It yields the protein CASSHTSNTDTQYF.

The CDR3 sequence: CASSLGEVGVTDSPLHF. The CDR3 coding sequence is TGTGCCAGCAGCTTGGGGGAGGTTGGGGTGACCGATTCACCCCTCCACTTT. J is TRBJ1-6 and V is TRBV5-6; D ambiguous. Germline V lookup: CDR1 SGHDT, CDR2 YYEEEE. V lost 0 bases and J 8 bases, leaving 18 bases between the germline ends. This CDR3 comprises 17 residues. The full variable domain, its missing parts supplied by reference TRBV5-6 and TRBJ1-6, is DAGVTQSPTHLIKTRGQQVTLRCSPKSGHDTVSWYQQALGQGPQFIFQYYEEEERQRGNFPDRFSGHQFPNYSSELNVNALLLGDSALYLCASSLGEVGVTDSPLHFGNGTRLTVT.

The chain uses TRBV11-2 and TRBJ2-7; 13 nucleotides align to TRBD2. Germline loops: CDR1 SGHAT, CDR2 FQNNGV. V lost 4 bases, J lost 6 bases, and 12 bases stayed unmatched. The CDR3 totals 17 residues. CDR3 sequence reads: CASSSRPSGLAGVEQYF. CDR3 sequence (DNA): TGTGCCAGCAGCTCGAGACCTAGCGGACTAGCGGGAGTCGAGCAGTACTTC.